This T cell receptor (beta chain) was identified during a study of shared T cell receptors in the human thymus. The CDR3 spans 13 residues. Germline CDR1 SQVTM, CDR2 ANQGSEA. The V gene lost 4 bases and the J gene lost 10 bases, with 18 bases spanning the gap. Sequenced by immunoSEQ multiplex PCR; TCRdb stores in-frame clones only, minus some. This repertoire shows 500,000 to 850,000 clones, approximately 89% found once; its top ten account for 0.0094%. The same data also contributed to another study, on human thymus T cells. That work contributes: Donation was from healthy Finnish infants who were having corrective surgery that addressed congenital heart defects. The study used thymus tissue resected during corrective heart surgery. Reports from related research described highly overlapping thymic repertoires among unrelated individuals.

The TCR was taken from a boy under three years old with a congenital heart defect. The chain uses TRBV29-1 and TRBJ2-3; possible D gene TRBD1, 5 bases. Specimen: thymocytes. Written as DNA, the CDR3 is TGCAGCGTTGCAGGGTTCCCCGTTATGGCGCAGTATTTT. This encodes CSVAGFPVMAQYF.